The clone carrying this T cell receptor (beta chain) was observed many times. This CDR3 region has 14 residues. V was pared by 2 bases and J by 2 bases, with 11 bases between. Per the germline V gene, CDR1 is SGDLS and CDR2 is YYNGEE. This record comes from a study of early T cells in non-severe SARS-CoV-2 infection. From the 5' RACE reads, TCRdb called clonotypes with MiXCR, one entry per CDR3 protein. This sample has roughly 80,000 distinct CDR3 sequences, with about 14% found just once. Sequencing was performed on whole blood. This clonotype was obtained from an adult who was a healthcare worker with PCR-confirmed SARS-CoV-2 infection or an uninfected control (not recorded which). V is TRBV9 and J is TRBJ2-7; perhaps TRBD2 as D (5 bases). The CDR3 here is CASSVAGTTYEQYF. CDR3 sequence (DNA): TGTGCCAGCAGCGTGGCGGGTACCACCTACGAGCAGTACTTC.